This is a list of T cell receptor beta chains from one sample in a study of graft-versus-host responses after intestinal transplantation. Clones were sequenced by immunoSEQ multiplex PCR, and TCRdb holds only the in-frame ones, with some missing. The sample has some 110,000 clones; over 85% are singletons. No cognate antigen is known for these TCRs. Here the sequenced sample was unstimulated CD4+ T cells sorted from spleen or lymph node cells, taken before transplant. These receptors were collected from a human donor who was the organ donor for an intestinal transplant. The CDR3 runs from the conserved cysteine through the conserved F or W. The D gene is left open where the match is weak. Expanded clones are given a class, and other clones once, few, many or no size at all.

V gene: TRBV11-3; clone size: once; D gene: -; J gene: TRBJ2-1; CDR3 length: 14; CDR3 DNA: TGTGCCAGCAGCTTAGGTCCTAGCTACAATGAGCAGTTCTTC; CDR3 protein: CASSLGPSYNEQFF
V gene: TRBV29-1; clone size: -; D gene: TRBD1; J gene: TRBJ1-3; CDR3 length: 14; CDR3 DNA: TGCAGCGCCAATACAGGGGGTTCTGGAAACACCATATATTTT; CDR3 protein: CSANTGGSGNTIYF
V gene: TRBV5-1; clone size: -; D gene: -; J gene: TRBJ2-5; CDR3 length: 15; CDR3 DNA: TGCGCCAGCACCCAAGGGCTAGCCTACCAAGAGACCCAGTACTTC; CDR3 protein: CASTQGLAYQETQYF
V gene: TRBV5-1; clone size: once; D gene: -; J gene: TRBJ2-5; CDR3 length: 19; CDR3 DNA: TGCGCCAGCAGCTTGGCCTATAGTTTGCGGGTTGTGGGCCAAGAGACCCAGTACTTC; CDR3 protein: CASSLAYSLRVVGQETQYF
V gene: TRBV19; clone size: -; D gene: -; J gene: TRBJ1-6; CDR3 length: 16; CDR3 DNA: TGTGCCAGTAGTCCCGGAACTGGCTCCTATAATTCACCCCTCCACTTT; CDR3 protein: CASSPGTGSYNSPLHF
V gene: TRBV7-9; clone size: -; D gene: -; J gene: TRBJ1-2; CDR3 length: 17; CDR3 DNA: TGTGCCAGCAGCTTTGGGCGGGACGGAGAATTAAACTATGGCTACACCTTC; CDR3 protein: CASSFGRDGELNYGYTF
V gene: TRBV6-1; clone size: -; D gene: -; J gene: TRBJ2-3; CDR3 length: 13; CDR3 DNA: TGTGCCAGCAGTGTAGAGCGGTGGGATACGCAGTATTTT; CDR3 protein: CASSVERWDTQYF
V gene: TRBV29-1; clone size: -; D gene: -; J gene: TRBJ2-3; CDR3 length: 12; CDR3 DNA: TGCAGCGTTGTAATAGGTGAAGATACGCAGTATTTT; CDR3 protein: CSVVIGEDTQYF
V gene: TRBV19; clone size: -; D gene: TRBD1; J gene: TRBJ2-1; CDR3 length: 15; CDR3 DNA: TGTGCCAGTAGCCCGGACAGGGGTTCCTACAATGAGCAGTTCTTC; CDR3 protein: CASSPDRGSYNEQFF
V gene: TRBV28; clone size: -; D gene: -; J gene: TRBJ2-5; CDR3 length: 16; CDR3 DNA: TGTGCCAGCAGCCGATGGACAGGGAGGGGAGAAGAGACCCAGTACTTC; CDR3 protein: CASSRWTGRGEETQYF
V gene: TRBV4-3; clone size: -; D gene: -; J gene: TRBJ1-5; CDR3 length: 13; CDR3 DNA: TGCGCCAGCAGCCAAGAGACGGCACAGCCCCAGCATTTT; CDR3 protein: CASSQETAQPQHF
V gene: TRBV7-9; clone size: -; D gene: -; J gene: TRBJ1-4; CDR3 length: 14; CDR3 DNA: TGTGCCAGTGGGAGGGGGTATATTAATGAAAAACTGTTTTTT; CDR3 protein: CASGRGYINEKLFF
V gene: TRBV4-1; clone size: -; D gene: -; J gene: TRBJ2-7; CDR3 length: 14; CDR3 DNA: TGCGCCAGCAGCCACGACAGGGAGGTCGGCGAGCAGTACTTC; CDR3 protein: CASSHDREVGEQYF
V gene: TRBV7-9; clone size: -; D gene: -; J gene: TRBJ1-2; CDR3 length: 13; CDR3 DNA: TGTGCCAGCAGCTTAGGGCAGGACTATGGCTACACCTTC; CDR3 protein: CASSLGQDYGYTF
V gene: TRBV9; clone size: -; D gene: -; J gene: TRBJ1-1; CDR3 length: 15; CDR3 DNA: TGTGCCAGCAGCGTAGCCGGCGCCGGGAACACTGAAGCTTTCTTT; CDR3 protein: CASSVAGAGNTEAFF
V gene: TRBV6-1; clone size: -; D gene: -; J gene: TRBJ1-6; CDR3 length: 15; CDR3 DNA: TGTGCCAGCACGGGGTCAAGCGGCTATAATTCACCCCTCCACTTT; CDR3 protein: CASTGSSGYNSPLHF
V gene: TRBV7-9; clone size: -; D gene: -; J gene: TRBJ1-5; CDR3 length: 18; CDR3 DNA: TGTGCCAGCAGCTTAAATTCTGGAGGGCTCGGTACCAATCAGCCCCAGCATTTT; CDR3 protein: CASSLNSGGLGTNQPQHF
V gene: TRBV5-1; clone size: -; D gene: TRBD2; J gene: TRBJ2-7; CDR3 length: 15; CDR3 DNA: TGCGCCAGCAGCTTTGGTAGCGGGTTTACCTACGAGCAGTACTTC; CDR3 protein: CASSFGSGFTYEQYF
V gene: TRBV28; clone size: -; D gene: -; J gene: TRBJ2-2; CDR3 length: 15; CDR3 DNA: TGTGCCAGCAGTTCTGGGGGAGTGGGAACCGGGGAGCTGTTTTTT; CDR3 protein: CASSSGGVGTGELFF
V gene: TRBV7-2; clone size: -; D gene: -; J gene: TRBJ2-4; CDR3 length: 14; CDR3 DNA: TGTGCCAGCAGCTTACAAGGGGCCAAAAACATTCAGTACTTC; CDR3 protein: CASSLQGAKNIQYF
V gene: TRBV9; clone size: -; D gene: TRBD2; J gene: TRBJ2-7; CDR3 length: 15; CDR3 DNA: TGTGCCAGCAGCGCACTAGCGGGAGACCCCTACGAGCAGTACTTC; CDR3 protein: CASSALAGDPYEQYF
V gene: TRBV5-1; clone size: -; D gene: -; J gene: TRBJ1-1; CDR3 length: 13; CDR3 DNA: TGCGCCAGCAGCTTAGCCAGGGACACTGAAGCTTTCTTT; CDR3 protein: CASSLARDTEAFF
V gene: TRBV28; clone size: -; D gene: -; J gene: TRBJ2-3; CDR3 length: 13; CDR3 DNA: TGTGCCAGCAGGAACAGTGGCTCAGATACGCAGTATTTT; CDR3 protein: CASRNSGSDTQYF
V gene: TRBV19; clone size: few; D gene: -; J gene: TRBJ1-5; CDR3 length: 19; CDR3 DNA: TGTGCCAGTAGTATCTCATTGGACAGAGCGGGATATAGCAATCAGCCCCAGCATTTT; CDR3 protein: CASSISLDRAGYSNQPQHF
V gene: TRBV5-5; clone size: -; D gene: -; J gene: TRBJ1-1; CDR3 length: 14; CDR3 DNA: TGTGCCAGCAGCTTGATTTCCGGTCTCGCTGAAGCTTTCTTT; CDR3 protein: CASSLISGLAEAFF
V gene: TRBV11-2; clone size: -; D gene: -; J gene: TRBJ1-5; CDR3 length: 16; CDR3 DNA: TGTGCCAGCAGCTTAGATCGTGAAAGGAGCAATCAGCCCCAGCATTTT; CDR3 protein: CASSLDRERSNQPQHF
V gene: TRBV5-1; clone size: once; D gene: TRBD2; J gene: TRBJ2-2; CDR3 length: 15; CDR3 DNA: TGCGCCAGCAGCTTGGCAGCGGGAGCGACCGGGGAGCTGTTTTTT; CDR3 protein: CASSLAAGATGELFF
V gene: TRBV5-4; clone size: -; D gene: -; J gene: TRBJ2-7; CDR3 length: 16; CDR3 DNA: TGTGCCAGCAGCTTGGACTCTACTGGGATCTCCTACGAGCAGTACTTC; CDR3 protein: CASSLDSTGISYEQYF
V gene: TRBV29-1; clone size: -; D gene: -; J gene: TRBJ1-1; CDR3 length: 11; CDR3 DNA: TGCAGCGTTGGGGGGGCCACTGAAGCTTTCTTT; CDR3 protein: CSVGGATEAFF
V gene: TRBV5-5; clone size: -; D gene: TRBD1; J gene: TRBJ2-2; CDR3 length: 15; CDR3 DNA: TGTGCCAGCAGCTTCCGGGACAGGGAGATCGGGGAGCTGTTTTTT; CDR3 protein: CASSFRDREIGELFF
V gene: TRBV18; clone size: -; D gene: -; J gene: TRBJ2-1; CDR3 length: 13; CDR3 DNA: TGTGCCAGCTCATCAACTAGAACCAATGAGCAGTTCTTC; CDR3 protein: CASSSTRTNEQFF
V gene: TRBV7-2; clone size: -; D gene: TRBD2; J gene: TRBJ2-7; CDR3 length: 15; CDR3 DNA: TGTGCCAGCAGTTCGCTAGCGGGTTCCGGGTACGAGCAGTACTTC; CDR3 protein: CASSSLAGSGYEQYF
V gene: TRBV30; clone size: -; D gene: -; J gene: TRBJ2-7; CDR3 length: 14; CDR3 DNA: TGTGCCTGGAGTGGTAGGGCCCCGACCTACGAGCAGTACTTC; CDR3 protein: CAWSGRAPTYEQYF
V gene: TRBV5-1; clone size: -; D gene: TRBD1; J gene: TRBJ1-5; CDR3 length: 15; CDR3 DNA: TGCGCCAGCAGCCCGGGACAGGGGGGTAGTCAGCCCCAGCATTTT; CDR3 protein: CASSPGQGGSQPQHF
V gene: TRBV6-1; clone size: -; D gene: TRBD2; J gene: TRBJ2-7; CDR3 length: 15; CDR3 DNA: TGTGCCAGCAGTGAGGGACTAGCGGGCTCCTACGAGCAGTACTTC; CDR3 protein: CASSEGLAGSYEQYF
V gene: TRBV27; clone size: -; D gene: TRBD1; J gene: TRBJ1-2; CDR3 length: 15; CDR3 DNA: TGTGCCAGCAGTTTCGACCGGGACAGAAACTATGGCTACACCTTC; CDR3 protein: CASSFDRDRNYGYTF
V gene: TRBV28; clone size: -; D gene: TRBD1; J gene: TRBJ2-1; CDR3 length: 17; CDR3 DNA: TGTGCCAGCAGTCGAACGACAGGGACCCCGGGTGGCAATGAGCAGTTCTTC; CDR3 protein: CASSRTTGTPGGNEQFF
V gene: TRBV5-1; clone size: -; D gene: TRBD1; J gene: TRBJ2-5; CDR3 length: 12; CDR3 DNA: TGCGCCAGCAGCAACAGGGGTGAGACCCAGTACTTC; CDR3 protein: CASSNRGETQYF
V gene: TRBV5-5; clone size: once; D gene: -; J gene: TRBJ2-5; CDR3 length: 14; CDR3 DNA: TGTGCCAGCAGCTCCCCGGGGTCTGTAGCGACCCAGTACTTC; CDR3 protein: CASSSPGSVATQYF
V gene: TRBV5-4; clone size: -; D gene: -; J gene: TRBJ2-2; CDR3 length: 15; CDR3 DNA: TGTGCCAGCAGCTTCCGAACAGGCAACACCGGGGAGCTGTTTTTT; CDR3 protein: CASSFRTGNTGELFF
V gene: TRBV6-6; clone size: -; D gene: -; J gene: TRBJ2-7; CDR3 length: 11; CDR3 DNA: TGTGCCAGCAGTTACAACTACGAGCAGTACTTC; CDR3 protein: CASSYNYEQYF
V gene: TRBV5-4; clone size: -; D gene: TRBD1; J gene: TRBJ1-1; CDR3 length: 16; CDR3 DNA: TGTGCCAGCAGCTTGGGTCAGGGGGCTGGGGGCTCTGAAGCTTTCTTT; CDR3 protein: CASSLGQGAGGSEAFF
V gene: TRBV9; clone size: -; D gene: TRBD2; J gene: TRBJ2-3; CDR3 length: 16; CDR3 DNA: TGTGCCAGCAGCGTAGGCGGGAGTGGGACCCCAGATACGCAGTATTTT; CDR3 protein: CASSVGGSGTPDTQYF
V gene: TRBV7-2; clone size: -; D gene: -; J gene: TRBJ2-1; CDR3 length: 16; CDR3 DNA: TGTGCCAGCAGCTTAGGGGGCCCGACTCGGTACAATGAGCAGTTCTTC; CDR3 protein: CASSLGGPTRYNEQFF
V gene: TRBV19; clone size: -; D gene: -; J gene: TRBJ1-1; CDR3 length: 12; CDR3 DNA: TGTGCCAGTAGTATGCCTGGGTCTGAAGCTTTCTTT; CDR3 protein: CASSMPGSEAFF
V gene: TRBV7-8; clone size: -; D gene: -; J gene: TRBJ1-5; CDR3 length: 15; CDR3 DNA: TGTGCCAGCAGCCTCCTCCCGGGAGGCAATCAGCCCCAGCATTTT; CDR3 protein: CASSLLPGGNQPQHF